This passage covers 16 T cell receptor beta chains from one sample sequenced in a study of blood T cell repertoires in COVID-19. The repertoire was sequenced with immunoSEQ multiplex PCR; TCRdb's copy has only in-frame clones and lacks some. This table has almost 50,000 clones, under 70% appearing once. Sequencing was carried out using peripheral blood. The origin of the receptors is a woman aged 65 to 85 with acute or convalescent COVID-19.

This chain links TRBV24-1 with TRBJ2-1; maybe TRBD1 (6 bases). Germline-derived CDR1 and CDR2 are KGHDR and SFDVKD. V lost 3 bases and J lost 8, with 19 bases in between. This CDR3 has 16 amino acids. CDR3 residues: CATSDGDTLRGHEQFF. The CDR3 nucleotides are TGTGCCACCAGTGATGGGGACACCTTGAGGGGCCATGAGCAGTTCTTC.

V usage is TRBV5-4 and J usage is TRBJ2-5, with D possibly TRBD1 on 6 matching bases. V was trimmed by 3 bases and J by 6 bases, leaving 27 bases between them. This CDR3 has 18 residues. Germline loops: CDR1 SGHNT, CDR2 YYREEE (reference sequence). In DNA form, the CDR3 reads TGTGCCAGCAGCTCCTTCCTAAGTCGAGGGGGTTGGATGCAGACCCAGTACTTC. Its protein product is CASSSFLSRGGWMQTQYF.

In DNA, the CDR3 is TGTGCCAGCAGCCGACAGGGGGCGAACACCGGGGAGCTGTTTTTT. As protein: CASSRQGANTGELFF. The chain uses TRBV6-6 and TRBJ2-2, with TRBD1 matching over 9 bases. Germline V gene data show CDR1 as MNHNY and CDR2 as SVGAGI (reference sequence). This CDR3 comprises 15 residues. After removal of 6 bases from V and 0 bases from J, the junction contained 2 bases not matched to a gene.

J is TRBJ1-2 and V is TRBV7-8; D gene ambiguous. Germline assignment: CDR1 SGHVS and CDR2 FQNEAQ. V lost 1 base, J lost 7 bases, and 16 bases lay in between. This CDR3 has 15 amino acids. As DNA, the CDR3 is TGTGCCAGCAGCTTAGTTGCCGGCAAGGGAGGTGGCTACACCTTC. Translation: CASSLVAGKGGGYTF.

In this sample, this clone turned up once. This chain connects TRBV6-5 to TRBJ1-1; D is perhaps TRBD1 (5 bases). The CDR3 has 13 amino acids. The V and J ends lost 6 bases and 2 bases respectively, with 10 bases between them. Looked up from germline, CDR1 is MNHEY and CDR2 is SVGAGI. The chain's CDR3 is CASRTDSNTEAFF. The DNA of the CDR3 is TGTGCCAGCAGAACCGACAGTAACACTGAAGCTTTCTTT.

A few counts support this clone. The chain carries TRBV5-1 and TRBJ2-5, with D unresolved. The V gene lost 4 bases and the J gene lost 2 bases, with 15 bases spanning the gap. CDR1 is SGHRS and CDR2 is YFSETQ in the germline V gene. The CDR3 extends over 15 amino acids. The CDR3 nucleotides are TGCGCCAGCAGCGAGCCCATAAATCCACAAGAGACCCAGTACTTC. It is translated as CASSEPINPQETQYF.

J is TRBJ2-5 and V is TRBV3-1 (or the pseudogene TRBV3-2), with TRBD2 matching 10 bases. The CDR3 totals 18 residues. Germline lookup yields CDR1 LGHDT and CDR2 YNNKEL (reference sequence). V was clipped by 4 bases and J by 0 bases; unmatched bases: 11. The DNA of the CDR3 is TGTGCCAGCAGCCTTATTAAACCGGGACTAGCGTACCAAGAGACCCAGTACTTC. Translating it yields CASSLIKPGLAYQETQYF.

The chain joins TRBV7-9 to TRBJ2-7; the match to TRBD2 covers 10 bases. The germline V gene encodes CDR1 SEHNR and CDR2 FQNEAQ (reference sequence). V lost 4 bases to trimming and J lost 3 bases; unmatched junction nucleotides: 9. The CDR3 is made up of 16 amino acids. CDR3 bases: TGTGCCAGCAGCTACTCCCCGGCTAGCGGGAGCTACGAGCAGTACTTC. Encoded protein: CASSYSPASGSYEQYF.

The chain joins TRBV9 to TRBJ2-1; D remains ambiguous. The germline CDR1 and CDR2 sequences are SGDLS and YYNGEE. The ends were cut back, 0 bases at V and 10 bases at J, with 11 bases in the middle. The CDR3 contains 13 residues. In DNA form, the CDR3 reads TGTGCCAGCAGCGTAGGTGAGGCCCGCGAGCAGTTCTTC. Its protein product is CASSVGEAREQFF.

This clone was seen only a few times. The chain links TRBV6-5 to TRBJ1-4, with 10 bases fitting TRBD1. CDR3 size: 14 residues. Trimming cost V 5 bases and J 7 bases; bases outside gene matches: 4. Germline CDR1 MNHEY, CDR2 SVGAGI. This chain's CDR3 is CASSPGQGIEKLFF. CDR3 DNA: TGTGCCAGCAGTCCGGGACAGGGGATTGAAAAACTGTTTTTT.

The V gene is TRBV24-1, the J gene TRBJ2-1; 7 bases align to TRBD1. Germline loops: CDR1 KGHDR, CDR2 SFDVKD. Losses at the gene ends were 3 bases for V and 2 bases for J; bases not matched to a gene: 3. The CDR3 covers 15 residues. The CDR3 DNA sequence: TGTGCCACCAGTGATCTAAGGGGGCCCTACAATGAGCAGTTCTTC. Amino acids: CATSDLRGPYNEQFF.

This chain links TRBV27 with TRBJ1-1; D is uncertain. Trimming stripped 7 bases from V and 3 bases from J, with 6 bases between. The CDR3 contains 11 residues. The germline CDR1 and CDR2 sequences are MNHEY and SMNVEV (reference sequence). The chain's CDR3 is CASTSYTEAFF. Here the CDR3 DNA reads TGTGCCAGCACCTCTTACACTGAAGCTTTCTTT.

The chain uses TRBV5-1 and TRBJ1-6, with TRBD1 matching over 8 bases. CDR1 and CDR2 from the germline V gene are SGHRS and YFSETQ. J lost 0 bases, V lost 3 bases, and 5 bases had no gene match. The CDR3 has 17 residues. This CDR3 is CASSSRDRSSYNSPLHF. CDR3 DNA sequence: TGCGCCAGCAGCTCCCGGGACAGGAGCTCCTATAATTCACCCCTCCACTTT.

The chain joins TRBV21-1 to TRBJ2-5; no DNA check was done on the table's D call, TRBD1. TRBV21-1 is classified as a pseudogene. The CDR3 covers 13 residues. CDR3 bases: TGTGCCAGCATCAGGGTTCTCCCATGGGCCCAGTACTTC. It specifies CASIRVLPWAQYF.

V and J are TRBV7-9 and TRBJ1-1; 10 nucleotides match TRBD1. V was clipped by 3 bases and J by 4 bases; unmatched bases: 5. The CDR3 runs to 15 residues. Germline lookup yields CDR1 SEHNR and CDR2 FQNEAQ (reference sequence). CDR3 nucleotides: TGTGCCAGCAGCTTGGGGGACAGGGGCGGCACTGAAGCTTTCTTT. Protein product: CASSLGDRGGTEAFF.

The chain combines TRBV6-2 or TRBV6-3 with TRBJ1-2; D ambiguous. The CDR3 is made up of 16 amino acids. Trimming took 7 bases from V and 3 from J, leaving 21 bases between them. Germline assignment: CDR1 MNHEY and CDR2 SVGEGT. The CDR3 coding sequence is TGTGCCAGCACCCCAATAGTTACCCTTCAAGACTATGGCTACACCTTC. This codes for CASTPIVTLQDYGYTF.